These 14 T cell receptor beta chains were all obtained from the same sample, sequenced in a study of response to subunit inactivated influenza vaccine. TCRdb reanalysed the RT-PCR reads using MiXCR and keeps one entry per CDR3 protein. The sample consists of roughly 650,000 distinct CDR3 sequences, 14% of them appearing once. The sequenced sample was PBMCs from blood, obtained approximately 15 days before vaccination. The receptors were sampled from a man aged 45 to 65 who received an inactivated influenza vaccine.

This clonotype was detected many times. CDR3 protein: CASIPGLAPDTQYF. The CDR3 DNA reads as TGTGCCAGCATCCCGGGACTAGCGCCAGATACGCAGTATTTT. V and J are TRBV5-5 and TRBJ2-3, with 10 bases identical to TRBD2. V dropped 6 bases and J dropped 4; count of bases not matched to a gene: 5. The CDR3 length is 14 residues. Looked up from germline, CDR1 is SGHKS and CDR2 is YYEKEE (reference sequence).

This clonotype was detected a few times. This chain links TRBV3-1 with TRBJ2-5; maybe TRBD1 (6 bases). Germline V gene sequence: CDR1 LGHDT, CDR2 YNNKEL (reference sequence). The CDR3 extends over 14 amino acids. Between the trimmed V and J ends, which lost 4 bases and 2 bases, there was a span of 11 bases. CDR3 loop: CASSRRTVQETQYF. CDR3 in DNA: TGTGCCAGCAGCCGGCGGACAGTACAAGAGACCCAGTACTTC.

This clonotype was recorded at least ten times. CDR3 region: CASSSGRSAYEQYF. The CDR3 bases are TGTGCCAGCAGCTCCGGCCGGAGCGCCTACGAGCAGTACTTC. This chain uses TRBV7-9 with TRBJ2-7; D ambiguous. Trimming shortened V by 4 bases and J by 2 bases, and 12 bases separated the two germline ends. CDR3 length: 14 residues. The V gene's germline CDR1 is SEHNR and CDR2 FQNEAQ (reference sequence). The whole variable domain, filled in from reference TRBV7-9 and TRBJ2-7, reads DTGVSQNPRHKITKRGQNVTFRCDPISEHNRLYWYRQTLGQGPEFLTYFQNEAQLEKSRLLSDRFSAERPKGSFSTLEIQRTEQGDSAMYLCASSSGRSAYEQYFGPGTRLTVT.

This clonotype came up a few times. The chain employs TRBV5-6 and TRBJ2-2; 7 bases align to TRBD2. With 2 bases clipped from V and 6 bases from J, the junction kept 13 bases outside the gene matches. CDR3 size: 17 residues. Germline assignment: CDR1 SGHDT and CDR2 YYEEEE. This CDR3 is CASSFSTSGGRAGELFF. The CDR3 nucleotides are TGTGCCAGCAGCTTTTCGACTTCGGGGGGTCGGGCCGGGGAGCTGTTTTTT.

In this sample, this clonotype turned up a few times. The V and J genes are TRBV4-2 and TRBJ2-4; tentatively, D is TRBD2 (5 bases). Germline lookup yields CDR1 LGHNA and CDR2 YNFKEQ. This CDR3 comprises 16 residues. V was cut by 5 bases and J by 1 base, with 15 bases left in between. The CDR3 region has the DNA TGTGCCAGCAGCGCTACTAGTTTCTCGGCCAAAAACATTCAGTACTTC. Amino acids: CASSATSFSAKNIQYF.

The chain carries TRBV2 and TRBJ2-1; 15 nucleotides match TRBD2. Per germline, CDR1 SNHLY and CDR2 FYNNEI. The CDR3 totals 18 residues. The V segment lost 8 bases and the J segment 2 bases; nucleotides outside the gene matches: 10. The CDR3 DNA is TGTGCCAGCTTACGGACTAGCGGGGGGGCTCCCCCCTACAATGAGCAGTTCTTC. Encoded protein: CASLRTSGGAPPYNEQFF.

This clonotype was detected only a few times. V is TRBV7-9 and J is TRBJ2-2, with 9 positions matching TRBD1. The V segment lost 2 bases and the J segment 4 bases; nucleotides outside the gene matches: 5. Per germline, CDR1 SEHNR and CDR2 FQNEAQ (reference sequence). This CDR3 is 16 amino acids long. The CDR3 protein is CASSLKGQGSTGELFF. Here the CDR3 DNA reads TGTGCCAGCAGCTTAAAGGGACAGGGAAGCACCGGGGAGCTGTTTTTT.

This clonotype was seen more than once but under ten times. The chain carries TRBV4-2 and TRBJ2-1, with 12 bases identical to TRBD2. The V and J ends lost 2 bases and 5 bases, in that order; junction bases with no gene match: 4. The CDR3 extends over 16 amino acids. Germline lookup yields CDR1 LGHNA and CDR2 YNFKEQ. The CDR3 DNA reads as TGTGCCAGCAGCCAAACTAGCGGGAGGATTAACAATGAGCAGTTCTTC. The encoded protein is CASSQTSGRINNEQFF.

The chain uses TRBV7-2 and TRBJ2-1; D not resolved. The V gene lost 2 bases and the J gene lost 4 bases, with 12 bases spanning the gap. Germline V gene lookup returns CDR1 SGHTA and CDR2 FQGNSA. CDR3 size: 15 residues. In nucleotides, the CDR3 is TGTGCCAGCAGCTTACGAGGAGCTCCATACAATGAGCAGTTCTTC. It translates to CASSLRGAPYNEQFF.

This clonotype was picked up a small number of times. The V call is TRBV20-1, the J call TRBJ2-1; 7 bases agree with TRBD1. The CDR3 consists of 15 residues. V was pared by 6 bases and J by 4 bases, with 12 bases of the junction left unmatched. Germline-derived CDR1 and CDR2 are DFQATT and SNEGSKA (reference sequence). CDR3 DNA sequence: TGCAGTGCACTCGCGAGGGGGCGGCTATACAATGAGCAGTTCTTC. Translated: CSALARGRLYNEQFF.

The chain employs TRBV7-2 and TRBJ2-7, with 13 bases fitting TRBD2. The CDR3 is 14 residues long. Losses at the gene ends were 6 bases for V and 4 bases for J; bases not matched to a gene: 3. Germline CDR1 is SGHTA and CDR2 is FQGNSA. This CDR3 is CASRLAGGRYEQYF. In DNA form, the CDR3 reads TGTGCCAGCAGACTAGCGGGAGGGCGGTACGAGCAGTACTTC. The full variable domain, completed using reference TRBV7-2 and TRBJ2-7, is GAGVSQSPSNKVTEKGKDVELRCDPISGHTALYWYRQSLGQGLEFLIYFQGNSAPDKSGLPSDRFSAERTGGSVSTLTIQRTQQEDSAVYLCASRLAGGRYEQYFGPGTRLTVT.

In its sample, this clonotype was seen a few times. Here the CDR3 DNA reads TGCAGTGCCCTCGGGGCAGGACAGGCAAATGAGCAGTTCTTC. Residues: CSALGAGQANEQFF. The chain uses TRBV20-1 and TRBJ2-1; TRBD1 aligns across 7 bases. The J segment lost 7 bases and the V segment lost 6 bases, leaving 12 bases of the junction unmatched. The CDR3 loop spans 14 amino acids. CDR1 and CDR2 from the germline V gene are DFQATT and SNEGSKA (reference sequence).

This clonotype came up a few times. The rearrangement uses TRBV4-3 and TRBJ2-5, with D possibly matching TRBD2 (6 bases). From germline, CDR1 is LGHNA and CDR2 YSLEER. Trimming removed 4 bases at V and 5 bases at J, with 20 bases between. CDR3 length: 16 amino acids. The CDR3 DNA reads as TGCGCCAGCAGCCCATCTTGGGGACTCAGGTGGGAGACCCAGTACTTC. It yields the protein CASSPSWGLRWETQYF.

This clonotype was seen a few times. The V call is TRBV7-3, the J call TRBJ2-7, with D possibly TRBD2 on 6 matching bases. V was pared by 1 base and J by 5 bases, with 27 bases between. This CDR3 contains 19 residues. Looked up from germline, CDR1 is SGHTA and CDR2 is FQGTGA. CDR3 in amino acids: CASSLSWGDRGLVKDEQYF. In nucleotides, the CDR3 is TGTGCCAGCAGCTTAAGTTGGGGGGATAGGGGCCTCGTGAAGGACGAGCAGTACTTC.